This T cell receptor beta chain was documented in a study of T cells after yellow fever vaccination (dated by TCRdb to 2018 to 2020). With regard to the full study: The SMART-Seq v4 Ultra Low Input RNA kit was used to prepare libraries from fractions with low cell numbers. Bulk TCR alpha and beta repertoires were sequenced longitudinally to track T-cell clones before and after primary and booster YFV17D yellow fever vaccination. Two healthy male donors made up the cohort, one aged 18 to 30 years and the other aged 30 to 40 years. Bulk PBMC replicates and cell subsets were isolated from blood drawn at multiple timepoints before and after both primary and secondary immunization. Results and caveats for the whole study, not just this receptor: A small share of clonotypes was detected in both CD4 and CD8 compartments, with the overlap likely arising from convergent recombination. The secondary T-cell response was weaker than the primary response but faster, peaking on day 5 instead of day 15. FACS-sorted repertoires could contain abundant contaminating clonotypes from the bulk population, so computational filtering was required. Because only a couple of donors were included in the study, the extent to which the findings can be generalized is limited. After the booster, most of the clones that had expanded following primary vaccination were detected again (roughly 97% of CD4 and 88% of CD8), which suggests that memory was broadly maintained.

TCR cDNA was made using 5'RACE template switching, a step that added a universal primer site and unique molecular identifiers. Priming of cDNA synthesis was performed from both the TCR alpha and TCR beta constant segments. Two PCR steps were used to amplify libraries, with sample barcodes and sequencing adapters being added in the second step. Libraries were sequenced on Illumina HiSeq 2500 (2x100 bp) or NovaSeq (2x150 bp). Per the original workflow: Reads were demultiplexed and collapsed into UMI consensus sequences with MIGEC, and V(D)J alignment was performed with MiXCR. Clonotypes responding to the vaccine were identified with edgeR on replicate PBMC samples, with the criteria of FDR below 0.01 and a log2 fold change above 5 up to day 15. Each bulk clonotype received a CD4 or CD8 identity based on whether the sequenced CD4 or CD8 repertoire contained that clonotype at higher abundance. The raw public reads went through TCRdb reprocessing: fastp at Q25, MiXCR clone calling, in-frame beta chains kept. Entries are consolidated by CDR3 protein sequence, retaining the most common genes and DNA. In this record, the V and J calls reflect TCRdb's handling and not the investigators' own analysis. For this sample there are approximately 550,000 distinct CDR3 sequences; 15% to 20% appear just once. Roughly an eighth of the sample comes from the top ten.

This clonotype was counted a few times. The target of this receptor is not known. It has no much larger one-base neighbor in the sample; base qualities were not kept. Counted from cysteine to phenylalanine, this CDR3 has 15 amino acids. The CDR3 DNA has 45 bases and is translated from base 1. CDR1 and CDR2 are read off the germline V gene as SGHRS and YFSETQ. The V and J ends are trimmed by 0 bases and 3 bases, leaving 12 bases between them. The treatment or condition label here, explained by the study, means: live attenuated yellow fever vaccine strain. At each blood-draw timepoint, two biological replicates of bulk PBMCs were obtained. PBMCs were isolated from peripheral blood using a standard Ficoll-Paque protocol. TriZol was used to extract RNA from bulk PBMCs, CD4 and CD8 fractions, and dextramer-positive and dextramer-negative fractions.

The sequence links TRBV5-1 to TRBJ1-1; a weak D assignment points to TRBD1 (5 bases agree). The specimen was PBMCs, collected 15 days after the yellow fever booster vaccination. The sequence was obtained from a man younger than 40 who received the YFV17D yellow fever vaccine. The sequence in DNA is TGCGCCAGCAGCTTGGGGGGCCACGGGGACACTGAAGCTTTCTTT. Translated, it reads CASSLGGHGDTEAFF.